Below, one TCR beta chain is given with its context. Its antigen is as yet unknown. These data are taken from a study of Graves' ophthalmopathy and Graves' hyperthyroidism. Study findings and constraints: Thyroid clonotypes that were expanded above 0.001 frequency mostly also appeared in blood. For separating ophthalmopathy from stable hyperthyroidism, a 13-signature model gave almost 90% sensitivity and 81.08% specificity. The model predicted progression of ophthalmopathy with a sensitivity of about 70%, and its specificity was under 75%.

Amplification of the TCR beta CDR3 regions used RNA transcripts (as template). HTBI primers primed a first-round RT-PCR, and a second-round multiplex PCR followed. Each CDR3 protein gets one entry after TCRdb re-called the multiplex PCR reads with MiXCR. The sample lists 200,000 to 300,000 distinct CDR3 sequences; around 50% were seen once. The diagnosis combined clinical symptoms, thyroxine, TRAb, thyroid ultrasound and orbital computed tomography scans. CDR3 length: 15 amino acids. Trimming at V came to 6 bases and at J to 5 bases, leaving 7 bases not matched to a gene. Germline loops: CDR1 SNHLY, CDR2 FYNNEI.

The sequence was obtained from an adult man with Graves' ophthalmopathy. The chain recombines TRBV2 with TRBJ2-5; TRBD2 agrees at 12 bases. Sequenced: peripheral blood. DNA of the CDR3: TGTGCCAGCAGACTAGCGGGGGGACGGGGGGAGACCCAGTACTTC. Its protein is CASRLAGGRGETQYF.